This entry lists 31 T cell receptor beta chains sequenced from one sample in a study of CD8+ T cells in alopecia areata. RNA, once extracted, was reverse transcribed into cDNA for use as the sequencing template. The repertoire was sequenced with immunoSEQ multiplex PCR; TCRdb's copy has only in-frame clones and lacks some. Here the sample spans 110,000 or so clones, 55% to 70% being singletons. Sample: CD4+ T cells sorted from blood. All receptors come from a human donor in good health.

J is TRBJ2-3 and V is TRBV9; possibly TRBD1 for D (6 bases). The CDR3 length is 14 residues. V was trimmed by 2 bases and J by 1 base, leaving 8 bases between them. Germline V gene sequence: CDR1 SGDLS, CDR2 YYNGEE. This chain's CDR3 is CASSVTGRTDTQYF. The CDR3 DNA is TGTGCCAGCAGCGTGACAGGCCGCACAGATACGCAGTATTTT.

This clone was picked up a small number of times. As DNA, the CDR3 is TGTGCCAGTAGTATAGCCCCCTCGGGGCAAGAGAAGACCCAGTACTTC. Its protein is CASSIAPSGQEKTQYF. This chain uses TRBV19 with TRBJ2-5; the D gene could be TRBD1 or TRBD2 (5 bases each). With 1 base removed from V and 6 bases from J, the gap between germline ends came to 18 bases. CDR3 length equals 16 residues. Germline V gives CDR1 LNHDA, CDR2 SQIVND (reference sequence).

This chain uses TRBV15 with TRBJ1-6; unclear D gene. V gave up 0 bases and J gave up 9 bases, with 0 bases separating them. CDR1 and CDR2 (germline): LNHNV, YYDKDF (reference sequence). The CDR3 is 11 residues long. In DNA, the CDR3 is TGTGCCACCAGCAGAGATTCACCCCTCCACTTT. Translated, it gives CATSRDSPLHF.

This sequence joins TRBV18 and TRBJ1-2, with 7 bases lining up with TRBD1. Per germline, CDR1 KGHSH and CDR2 LQKENI. V lost 0 bases, J lost 4 bases, and 11 bases stayed unmatched. This CDR3 contains 17 residues. The CDR3 region has the DNA TGTGCCAGCTCACCACCTCGAGGGACAGACAGAGCCTATGGCTACACCTTC. Protein sequence: CASSPPRGTDRAYGYTF.

The chain combines TRBV5-1 with TRBJ1-2; 7 nucleotides match TRBD1. The V segment lost 3 bases and the J segment 3 bases; nucleotides outside the gene matches: 8. This CDR3 is 15 amino acids long. From germline, CDR1 is SGHRS and CDR2 YFSETQ. The CDR3 region is CASSYGQAEDYGYTF. The CDR3 nucleotides read TGCGCCAGCAGCTATGGACAGGCTGAGGACTATGGCTACACCTTC.

This sequence joins TRBV5-1 and TRBJ1-2; maybe TRBD1 (6 bases). The length of the CDR3 is 13 residues. Germline V CDR1 and CDR2: SGHRS, YFSETQ. V shed 1 base and J shed 8 bases, with 12 bases lying between them. In nucleotides, the CDR3 is TGCGCCAGCAGCTTGACAGGGAAGGAGGGCTACACCTTC. Protein product: CASSLTGKEGYTF.

The rearrangement links TRBV30 to TRBJ1-2, with a weak D call TRBD1 (6 bases). V was pared by 2 bases and J by 10 bases, with 32 bases between. The CDR3 loop spans 18 amino acids. The V gene's germline CDR1 is GTSNPN and CDR2 SVGIG (reference sequence). The CDR3 is CAWSHARQDRGFTSDYTF. The CDR3, as DNA: TGTGCCTGGAGTCATGCCCGACAGGACCGCGGGTTCACGAGTGACTACACCTTC.

The chain couples TRBV7-2 to TRBJ2-1, with D hard to call. Germline V CDR1 and CDR2: SGHTA, FQGNSA. The germline V and J ends were trimmed by 4 bases and 5 bases, with 12 bases remaining between them. The CDR3 spans 14 residues. CDR3 region: CASSSKRGNNEQFF. The CDR3 nucleotides read TGTGCCAGCAGCTCCAAGCGTGGGAACAATGAGCAGTTCTTC. Based on the CDR3 plus reference TRBV7-2 and TRBJ2-1, the full variable domain is GAGVSQSPSNKVTEKGKDVELRCDPISGHTALYWYRQSLGQGLEFLIYFQGNSAPDKSGLPSDRFSAERTGGSVSTLTIQRTQQEDSAVYLCASSSKRGNNEQFFGPGTRLTVL.

This clone was seen more than once but under ten times. The chain recombines TRBV6-5 with TRBJ1-6, with TRBD1 matching over 7 bases. Germline V gene data show CDR1 as MNHEY and CDR2 as SVGAGI. The CDR3 is made up of 14 amino acids. The ends lost 6 bases at V and 9 bases at J; junction bases unmatched: 8. The CDR3 loop is CASRAGQYLSPLHF. The CDR3 DNA sequence: TGTGCCAGCAGGGCGGGACAGTATCTTTCACCCCTCCACTTT.

The sample holds a few counts of this clone. This rearrangement joins TRBV7-8 to TRBJ1-1; no definite D call. Trimming took off 0 bases at V and 5 bases at J, with 13 bases between the two ends. This CDR3 spans 15 amino acids. Germline assignment: CDR1 SGHVS and CDR2 FQNEAQ. CDR3 region: CASSLARHGSTEAFF. As DNA, the CDR3 is TGTGCCAGCAGCTTAGCCCGCCACGGGAGTACTGAAGCTTTCTTT.

The chain employs TRBV29-1 and TRBJ2-3; weak D call: TRBD2 (6 bases). Germline V lookup: CDR1 SQVTM, CDR2 ANQGSEA. The CDR3 totals 11 residues. CDR3 DNA sequence: TGCGGGACTCGAAGCACAGATACGCAGTATTTT. It is translated as CGTRSTDTQYF.

V usage is TRBV6-5 and J usage is TRBJ2-7, with 10 nucleotides matching TRBD1. With 2 bases clipped from V and 5 bases from J, the junction kept 3 bases outside the gene matches. Germline lookup yields CDR1 MNHEY and CDR2 SVGAGI. The CDR3 consists of 14 residues. CDR3 loop: CASSYRDRGHEQYF. In DNA form, the CDR3 reads TGTGCCAGCAGTTACCGGGACAGGGGCCACGAGCAGTACTTC.

The J gene is TRBJ2-4, the V gene TRBV19; maybe TRBD2 (5 bases). Germline-derived CDR1 and CDR2 are LNHDA and SQIVND (reference sequence). This CDR3 has 15 amino acids. The V end lost 3 bases, the J end lost 1 base, and 10 bases lay between the germline ends. The CDR3 spells CASSIPGSAKNIQYF. CDR3 nucleotide sequence: TGTGCCAGTAGTATTCCGGGGTCGGCCAAAAACATTCAGTACTTC.

J is TRBJ1-1 and V is TRBV7-2, with D unclear. Germline V CDR1 and CDR2: SGHTA, FQGNSA. Trimming stripped 3 bases from V and 1 base from J, with 3 bases between. The CDR3 extends over 12 amino acids. The CDR3 DNA reads as TGTGCCAGCAGCTTTTCGAACACTGAAGCTTTCTTT. Its protein product is CASSFSNTEAFF. Using reference TRBV7-2 and TRBJ1-1 for the parts outside the CDR3, the full variable domain is GAGVSQSPSNKVTEKGKDVELRCDPISGHTALYWYRQSLGQGLEFLIYFQGNSAPDKSGLPSDRFSAERTGGSVSTLTIQRTQQEDSAVYLCASSFSNTEAFFGQGTRLTVV.

The chain is built from TRBV6-5 and TRBJ2-1, with D maybe TRBD2 (6 bases). The V end was cut by 2 bases, the J end by 2 bases, with 13 bases between. CDR1 and CDR2 from the germline V gene are MNHEY and SVGAGI. This CDR3 has 16 amino acids. The CDR3 is CASSYKPTRPYNEQFF. CDR3 bases: TGTGCCAGCAGTTACAAACCGACTAGGCCCTACAATGAGCAGTTCTTC.

J is TRBJ1-1 and V is TRBV14; D is perhaps TRBD1 (5 bases). The germline CDR1 and CDR2 sequences are SGHDN and FVKESK. The CDR3 length is 13 residues. Trimming took 4 bases from V and 7 from J, leaving 13 bases between them. CDR3 in amino acids: CASSLIRDLEAFF. DNA for the CDR3: TGTGCCAGCAGCCTAATCCGGGACCTTGAAGCTTTCTTT.

Regarding this clone: Other DNA sequences within the sample encode an identical CDR3. The rearrangement uses TRBV30 and TRBJ1-1; possibly TRBD1 for D (5 bases). Looked up from germline, CDR1 is GTSNPN and CDR2 is SVGIG (reference sequence). V gave up 2 bases and J gave up 0 bases, with 7 bases separating them. This CDR3 comprises 13 residues. The CDR3 sequence is CAWSRQMNTEAFF. CDR3 sequence (DNA): TGTGCCTGGAGTAGACAGATGAACACTGAAGCTTTCTTT.

The chain couples TRBV15 to TRBJ1-1, with D uncertain. From germline, CDR1 is LNHNV and CDR2 YYDKDF (reference sequence). Trimming cost V 0 bases and J 7 bases, with 9 bases left between them. The CDR3 is made up of 13 amino acids. The CDR3 loop is CATSRDGRSEAFF. CDR3 nucleotides: TGTGCCACCAGCAGAGATGGGAGAAGTGAAGCTTTCTTT.

With regard to this clone: This may be a read error: a much more frequent sequence differs by one nucleotide. The V and J genes are TRBV7-9 and TRBJ2-2, with D possibly called TRBD1 or TRBD2 (6 bases each). Trimming took off 5 bases at V and 4 bases at J, with 17 bases between the two ends. Germline CDR1 is SEHNR and CDR2 is FQNEAQ (reference sequence). The CDR3 consists of 16 residues. For the CDR3, the DNA is TGTGCCAGCAGCCTCCAGGGACGGGGGCGCACCGGGGAGCTGTTTTTT. Its protein is CASSLQGRGRTGELFF.

The chain employs TRBV5-4 and TRBJ2-5, with D possibly being TRBD2 (5 bases). The V end was cut by 0 bases, the J end by 7 bases, with 19 bases between. CDR3 size: 16 residues. The V gene's germline CDR1 is SGHNT and CDR2 YYREEE (reference sequence). The CDR3 region has the DNA TGTGCCAGCAGCTTGGGTGGGGAAACTGGGAGTCGGACCCAGTACTTC. Amino acids: CASSLGGETGSRTQYF.

In its sample, this clone was seen once. The rearrangement joins TRBV2 to TRBJ2-2; 10 bases are shared with TRBD2. The CDR3 runs 16 residues. The V and J ends lost 6 bases and 2 bases, in that order; junction bases with no gene match: 6. Germline CDR1 SNHLY, CDR2 FYNNEI. The CDR3 DNA sequence: TGTGCCAGCAGGGCTACTAGCGGGGTTAACACCGGGGAGCTGTTTTTT. Its protein product is CASRATSGVNTGELFF.

The DNA for the CDR3 is TGTGCCAGCAGCTTGGGGGTTTATAGGGACGAGACCCAGTACTTC. This codes for CASSLGVYRDETQYF. The chain combines TRBV5-6 with TRBJ2-5; D tentatively reads TRBD1 or TRBD2 (5 bases each). Germline values: CDR1 SGHDT, CDR2 YYEEEE. The CDR3 contains 15 residues. Trimming stripped 0 bases from V and 5 bases from J, with 14 bases between.

The genes are TRBV29-1 and TRBJ2-5; TRBD1 aligns across 7 bases. The J segment lost 2 bases and the V segment lost 8 bases, leaving 5 bases of the junction unmatched. This CDR3 is 12 amino acids long. Germline CDR1 SQVTM, CDR2 ANQGSEA. The CDR3 loop is CSSGQPQETQYF. The CDR3 DNA reads TGCAGCTCGGGACAGCCTCAAGAGACCCAGTACTTC.

The rearrangement links TRBV19 to TRBJ2-3; no reliable D call. The CDR3 spans 11 residues. V was trimmed by 6 bases and J by 9 bases, leaving 10 bases between them. Per the germline V gene, CDR1 is LNHDA and CDR2 is SQIVND (reference sequence). The CDR3 is CASRASWTQYF. The CDR3 DNA is TGTGCCAGTAGAGCTTCGTGGACGCAGTATTTT.

J is TRBJ2-7 and V is TRBV4-1; 10 bases fit TRBD1. Per germline, CDR1 MGHRA and CDR2 YSYEKL. The V segment lost 3 bases and the J segment 4 bases; nucleotides outside the gene matches: 9. The CDR3 runs 16 residues. In nucleotides, the CDR3 is TGCGCCAGCAGCCACGATCCGGGACAGGGGAGTTACGAGCAGTACTTC. Translation: CASSHDPGQGSYEQYF.

This chain connects TRBV9 to TRBJ1-2; no clear D. Deletions cut 0 bases from V and 7 bases from J, with 10 bases between. Germline V lookup: CDR1 SGDLS, CDR2 YYNGEE. The CDR3 has 13 amino acids. CDR3 loop: CASSVAHSGGYTF. The DNA of the CDR3 is TGTGCCAGCAGCGTAGCCCACAGCGGTGGCTACACCTTC.

This clone was counted only a few times. The V call is TRBV5-1, the J call TRBJ2-7; D is possibly TRBD2 (6 bases). Trimming removed 0 bases at V and 4 bases at J, with 14 bases between. CDR1 is SGHRS, CDR2 YFSETQ, per germline. This CDR3 is built from 15 residues. Written as DNA, the CDR3 is TGCGCCAGCAGCTTGGCCGGGGGAGCCATATACGAGCAGTACTTC. It is translated as CASSLAGGAIYEQYF.

The chain couples TRBV5-6 to TRBJ1-1, with unresolved D. Germline values: CDR1 SGHDT, CDR2 YYEEEE. Trimming removed 4 bases at V and 1 base at J, with 14 bases between. This CDR3 is built from 15 residues. CDR3 nucleotides: TGTGCCAGCAGCCCCAACAGCAAAAAGAACACTGAAGCTTTCTTT. The encoded protein is CASSPNSKKNTEAFF.

This rearrangement joins TRBV2 to TRBJ1-2, with 10 bases identical to TRBD1. The CDR3 sequence is 14 residues long. Trimming removed 0 bases from V and 9 bases from J; junction bases left unmatched: 4. The germline CDR1 and CDR2 sequences are SNHLY and FYNNEI. The CDR3 spells CASSEAGTGDSYTF. The CDR3 nucleotides are TGTGCCAGCAGTGAAGCGGGGACAGGGGATAGCTACACCTTC.

The chain is built from TRBV15 and TRBJ1-2, with unresolved D. Germline V CDR1 and CDR2: LNHNV, YYDKDF (reference sequence). This CDR3 comprises 12 residues. Trimming left V 0 bases short and J 6 bases short, with 5 bases between. The CDR3 sequence: CATSRDIHGYTF. DNA of the CDR3: TGTGCCACCAGCAGAGACATCCATGGCTACACCTTC.

The chain recombines TRBV27 with TRBJ2-2; D not certain. Trimming stripped 3 bases from V and 1 base from J, with 9 bases between. Germline V lookup: CDR1 MNHEY, CDR2 SMNVEV (reference sequence). The CDR3 is 15 residues long. CDR3 nucleotides: TGTGCCAGCAGTTTGCAAGGAATGAACACCGGGGAGCTGTTTTTT. Translating it yields CASSLQGMNTGELFF.